This T cell receptor (beta chain) was sequenced in a study of tumor and adjacent non-tumor tissue in lung cancer. Broader study findings: Normal lung showed higher cumulative top 100 clone frequency than tumor. Compared with tumor, normal lung showed significantly lower TCR diversity.

In this sample, this clonotype turned up many times. Its antigen is not identified. TCRbeta libraries were built with three rounds of nested PCR, modified from ARM-PCR. Using its own MiXCR run on the multiplex PCR reads, TCRdb lists one record per CDR3 protein. The sample holds about 100,000 distinct CDR3 sequences, about 62% seen once. The CDR3 loop spans 14 amino acids. Germline-derived CDR1 and CDR2 are SGHDT and YYEEEE. Germline trimming cut 4 bases from V and 4 bases from J; bases unmatched to any gene: 7. The template was RNA from unsorted bulk tissue. This non-tumor lung sample came from over 3 cm beyond the tumor edge.

The sample consisted of distant non-tumor lung tissue. This receptor was taken from a man aged 25-45 years with non-small cell lung cancer. The J gene is TRBJ2-7, the V gene TRBV5-6; TRBD1 matches at 8 bases. CDR3 residues: CASSGTHRGYEQYF. The CDR3 DNA reads as TGTGCCAGCAGCGGAACCCACAGGGGGTACGAGCAGTACTTC. The full variable domain, rest sourced from reference TRBV5-6 and TRBJ2-7, is DAGVTQSPTHLIKTRGQQVTLRCSPKSGHDTVSWYQQALGQGPQFIFQYYEEEERQRGNFPDRFSGHQFPNYSSELNVNALLLGDSALYLCASSGTHRGYEQYFGPGTRLTVT.